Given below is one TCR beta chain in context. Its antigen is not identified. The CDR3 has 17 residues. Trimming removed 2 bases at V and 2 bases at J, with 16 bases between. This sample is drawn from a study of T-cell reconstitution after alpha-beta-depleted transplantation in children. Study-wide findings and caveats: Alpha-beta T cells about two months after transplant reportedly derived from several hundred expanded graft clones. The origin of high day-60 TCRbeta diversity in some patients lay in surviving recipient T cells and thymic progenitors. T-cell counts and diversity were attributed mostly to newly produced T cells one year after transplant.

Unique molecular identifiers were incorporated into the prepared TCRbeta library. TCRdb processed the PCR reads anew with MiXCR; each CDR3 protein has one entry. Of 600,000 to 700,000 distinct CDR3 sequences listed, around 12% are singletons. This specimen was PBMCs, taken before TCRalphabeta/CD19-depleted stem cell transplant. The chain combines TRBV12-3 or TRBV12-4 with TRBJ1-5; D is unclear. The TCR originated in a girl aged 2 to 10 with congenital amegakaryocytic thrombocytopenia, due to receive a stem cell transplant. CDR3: CASSLSNLAYGNQPQHF. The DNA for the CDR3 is TGTGCCAGCAGTTTAAGTAATCTGGCTTACGGCAATCAGCCCCAGCATTTT.